Listed below are T cell receptor beta chains from one sample, sequenced in a study of identical twins. Using its own MiXCR run on the 5' RACE reads, TCRdb lists one record per CDR3 protein. The sample holds about 190,000 distinct CDR3 sequences; approximately 16% are singletons and the top ten take roughly two fifths. Separately, the same data were catalogued under a study of T cells expressing NK-cell markers.

The material sequenced was CD8+ T cells sorted from blood. These receptors were obtained from a woman between 18 and 29 years old in good health. Both conserved end residues are trimmed from each CDR3.

CDR3,V,J
SVIEDYEQY,TRBV29-1,TRBJ2-7
ASSQDRSSGRKDEQY,TRBV4-3,TRBJ2-7
ASSPFYGGGSYNEQF,TRBV7-9,TRBJ2-1
ASSFPGNQETQY,TRBV7-2,TRBJ2-5
ASSGYRASSGNTIY,TRBV7-9,TRBJ1-3
ASRISSDEQY,TRBV2,TRBJ2-7
ASSLLADNEQF,TRBV7-6,TRBJ2-1
ASSLVGGWGADNEQF,TRBV5-1,TRBJ2-1
ASSLGSGAISSYEQY,TRBV7-9,TRBJ2-7
ASSLDLRGEKLF,TRBV7-9,TRBJ1-4
ASSSLDAARGEKLF,TRBV12-3/TRBV12-4,TRBJ1-4
ASSLSASPGGTEAF,TRBV11-2,TRBJ1-1
ASSPPSVYEQY,TRBV7-9,TRBJ2-7
ARSIAGLSYNEQF,TRBV2,TRBJ2-1
SVSGESADTQY,TRBV29-1,TRBJ2-3
ASSYGGGNTEAF,TRBV6-5,TRBJ1-1
ASNQPGRRNTEAF,TRBV12-3/TRBV12-4,TRBJ1-1
ASSAESSYEQY,TRBV9,TRBJ2-7
ASSQDYNEQF,TRBV18,TRBJ2-1
ASSSGPLTYEQY,TRBV6-2/TRBV6-3,TRBJ2-7
ASSSHSWETQY,TRBV12-3/TRBV12-4,TRBJ2-5
ASSLDPAYEQY,TRBV7-2,TRBJ2-7
ASSPGTGVHEQY,TRBV12-3/TRBV12-4,TRBJ2-7
ASIGSTYEQY,TRBV11-2,TRBJ2-7
SARDRAYEQY,TRBV20-1,TRBJ2-7
ASGRDRETQY,TRBV12-5,TRBJ2-5
ASSGTGHGYT,TRBV5-6,TRBJ1-2
SVDGRYEQY,TRBV29-1,TRBJ2-7
SARGSEARGSYEQY,TRBV20-1,TRBJ2-7
ASSQDGTENQPQH,TRBV4-3,TRBJ1-5
ASSLGTSPGDRSTDTQY,TRBV7-6,TRBJ2-3
ATSGTGDEQY,TRBV15,TRBJ2-7
ASSPRGADTDTQY,TRBV7-3,TRBJ2-3
ASSWANSYEQY,TRBV5-6,TRBJ2-7
ASFDGGAGNEQF,TRBV12-3/TRBV12-4,TRBJ2-1
ASSLGVGTNTEAF,TRBV7-9,TRBJ1-1
ASSFDRGGQETQY,TRBV12-3/TRBV12-4,TRBJ2-5
AISESAADTDTQY,TRBV10-3,TRBJ2-3
ASTGRIGEQF,TRBV6-6,TRBJ2-1
SASRLAGVIRNEQF,TRBV20-1,TRBJ2-1
ASTLRLAGGEFMETQY,TRBV6-1,TRBJ2-5
SASRSGYEQY,TRBV20-1,TRBJ2-7
ASSEGRELF,TRBV6-1,TRBJ1-4
SVEDFTSATDTQY,TRBV29-1,TRBJ2-3
ASRVTGVEGNYNEQF,TRBV6-1,TRBJ2-1
ASSETETYEQY,TRBV5-1,TRBJ2-7
ASSKRWNPRRETQY,TRBV21-1,TRBJ2-5
ASRRDGTYEQY,TRBV7-2,TRBJ2-7
ASSPRGTSGLSEQF,TRBV9,TRBJ2-1